These 32 T cell receptor beta chains came from one sample sequenced in a study of blood T cell repertoires in COVID-19. Sequenced by immunoSEQ multiplex PCR; TCRdb stores in-frame clones only, minus some. The table records around 320,000 clones, roughly 85% of them present only once. The source material was peripheral blood. The receptors were sampled from a human donor in a cohort sampled during active COVID-19.

This clone was observed a single time. V is TRBV5-6 and J is TRBJ1-3, with D tentatively TRBD1 (5 bases). V was shortened by 4 bases and J by 0 bases, with 17 bases between the two germline ends. The CDR3 totals 17 residues. In germline, CDR1 is SGHDT, CDR2 YYEEEE. The CDR3 loop reads CASSPKTSGLSGNTIYF. The CDR3 DNA is TGTGCCAGCAGCCCCAAGACCTCAGGGCTCTCTGGAAACACCATATATTTT.

This clone occurred once. The chain is built from TRBV18 and TRBJ1-1, with no clear D. The germline V and J ends were trimmed by 2 bases and 11 bases, with 15 bases remaining between them. This CDR3 is 13 amino acids long. Germline V gene sequence: CDR1 KGHSH, CDR2 LQKENI. The CDR3 region has the DNA TGTGCCAGCTCACCAGGTGCGTGGTATTTGGCTTTCTTT. It specifies CASSPGAWYLAFF.

The chain combines TRBV20-1 with TRBJ1-2; no definite D call. Germline CDR1 is DFQATT and CDR2 is SNEGSKA (reference sequence). Trimming removed 5 bases from V and 2 bases from J, with 6 bases in between. CDR3 size: 11 residues. This CDR3 is CSAPLNYGYTF. CDR3 DNA sequence: TGCAGTGCTCCCTTGAACTATGGCTACACCTTC.

The chain links TRBV30 to TRBJ1-6; TRBD1 matches at 11 bases. The CDR3 sequence is 17 residues long. The germline V gene has CDR1 GTSNPN and CDR2 SVGIG (reference sequence). The V gene end was trimmed by 3 bases and the J gene end by 6 bases; junction bases not matched to a gene: 10. The CDR3 here is CAWSAGLGTGGNSPLHF. The CDR3, as DNA: TGTGCCTGGAGCGCAGGCCTCGGGACAGGGGGTAATTCACCCCTCCACTTT.

V and J are TRBV30 and TRBJ1-2; 8 bases align to TRBD1. V gave up 2 bases and J gave up 4 bases; unmatched junction bases: 6. The germline V gene has CDR1 GTSNPN and CDR2 SVGIG (reference sequence). This CDR3 contains 14 residues. CDR3 sequence (DNA): TGTGCCTGGAGTCCAATAACAGGGGGCTATGGCTACACCTTC. It yields the protein CAWSPITGGYGYTF.

This chain joins TRBV20-1 and TRBJ2-7; D might be TRBD2 (5 bases). Deletions cut 3 bases from V and 7 bases from J, with 10 bases between. CDR3 size: 11 residues. Germline CDR1 DFQATT, CDR2 SNEGSKA (reference sequence). The CDR3 reads CSASRSGEQYF. CDR3 DNA sequence: TGCAGTGCTAGTCGGTCGGGGGAGCAGTACTTC.

This chain joins TRBV6-5 and TRBJ2-1; D is possibly TRBD1 (5 bases). V shed 6 bases and J shed 7 bases, with 13 bases lying between them. This CDR3 region has 13 residues. Germline assignment: CDR1 MNHEY and CDR2 SVGAGI. The CDR3 spells CASSIQVLNEQFF. The CDR3 region has the DNA TGTGCCAGCAGCATACAGGTTTTGAATGAGCAGTTCTTC.

This rearrangement joins TRBV19 to TRBJ2-7; 7 bases match TRBD1. The CDR3 has 15 amino acids. Germline V gene data show CDR1 as LNHDA and CDR2 as SQIVND (reference sequence). J was trimmed by 6 bases and V by 2 bases; bases with no gene match: 10. CDR3 sequence reads: CASSISGGSPLEQYF. The CDR3 region has the DNA TGTGCCAGTAGTATATCAGGGGGATCCCCTCTCGAGCAGTACTTC. Full variable domain (outside the CDR3, taken from reference TRBV19 and TRBJ2-7): DGGITQSPKYLFRKEGQNVTLSCEQNLNHDAMYWYRQDPGQGLRLIYYSQIVNDFQKGDIAEGYSVSREKKESFPLTVTSAQKNPTAFYLCASSISGGSPLEQYFGPGTRLTVT.

Regarding this clone: This specimen includes other DNA sequences encoding the same CDR3. The chain uses TRBV7-3 and TRBJ1-1; a possible D gene is TRBD1 (5 bases). Germline CDR1 is SGHTA and CDR2 is FQGTGA. The germline V and J ends were trimmed by 5 bases and 3 bases, with 10 bases remaining between them. This CDR3 contains 13 residues. DNA of the CDR3: TGTGCCAGCAGCCGGGGGAGGGACACTGAAGCTTTCTTT. Translation gives CASSRGRDTEAFF.

The chain uses TRBV13 and TRBJ2-2; D not certain. The V gene's germline CDR1 is PRHDT and CDR2 FYEKMQ (reference sequence). The ends were cut back, 3 bases at V and 3 bases at J, with 5 bases in the middle. This CDR3 region has 13 residues. CDR3 bases: TGTGCCAGCAGCTTCTCTTACACCGGGGAGCTGTTTTTT. As protein: CASSFSYTGELFF.

V and J are TRBV25-1 and TRBJ1-1; 8 bases are shared with TRBD1. In germline, CDR1 is MGHDK, CDR2 SYGVNS. The CDR3 is made up of 15 amino acids. V lost 5 bases and J lost 5; bases outside the gene matches: 10. This CDR3 reads CASSSRTGPGTEAFF. The CDR3 nucleotides are TGTGCCAGCAGTTCCCGGACAGGGCCAGGGACTGAAGCTTTCTTT.

Here the CDR3 reads CASSPWQANSPLHF. The CDR3 bases are TGTGCCAGCTCACCATGGCAGGCTAATTCACCCCTCCACTTT. The V gene is TRBV18, the J gene TRBJ1-6, with no clear D. The germline CDR1 and CDR2 sequences are KGHSH and LQKENI. The CDR3 is 14 amino acids. The ends were cut back, 2 bases at V and 6 bases at J, with 8 bases in the middle.

The chain employs TRBV20-1 and TRBJ2-6; no definite D call. V lost 3 bases and J lost 2, with 11 bases in between. CDR3 size: 15 residues. The germline CDR1 and CDR2 sequences are DFQATT and SNEGSKA (reference sequence). The CDR3 loop is CSASPNIAGANVLTF. In DNA, the CDR3 is TGCAGTGCTAGTCCGAACATCGCTGGGGCCAACGTCCTGACTTTC.

The rearrangement uses TRBV7-9 and TRBJ1-5, with 7 bases identical to TRBD1. There are 14 residues in the CDR3. Per the germline V gene, CDR1 is SEHNR and CDR2 is FQNEAQ (reference sequence). Trimming removed 5 bases from V and 9 bases from J; junction bases left unmatched: 10. Here the CDR3 reads CASSPTGTRGPQHF. CDR3 sequence (DNA): TGTGCCAGCAGCCCGACAGGGACCAGGGGGCCCCAGCATTTT.

The rearrangement uses TRBV14 and TRBJ1-1, with TRBD1 matching over 10 bases. V lost 1 base to trimming and J lost 5 bases; unmatched junction nucleotides: 7. Germline CDR1 reads SGHDN; CDR2 reads FVKESK. The CDR3 length is 16 residues. As DNA, the CDR3 is TGTGCCAGCAGCCAAGGGGGACAGGGGTTTTGGACTGAAGCTTTCTTT. Residues: CASSQGGQGFWTEAFF.

The chain has TRBV11-2 and TRBJ2-1; 10 bases fit TRBD2. The CDR3 runs 14 residues. J lost 7 bases, V lost 6 bases, and 6 bases had no gene match. Looked up from germline, CDR1 is SGHAT and CDR2 is FQNNGV. CDR3: CASRELAGLNEQFF. The CDR3 nucleotides are TGTGCCAGCAGGGAACTAGCGGGGTTAAATGAGCAGTTCTTC.

The V call is TRBV6-5, the J call TRBJ1-3; D uncertain. Per germline, CDR1 MNHEY and CDR2 SVGAGI. The CDR3 is made up of 13 amino acids. Deletions cut 11 bases from V and 4 bases from J, with 15 bases between. Here the CDR3 DNA reads TGTGCCGCCGGGAGGCGGAACGGAAACACCATATATTTT. This sequence encodes CAAGRRNGNTIYF.

This clone came up a few times. The chain couples TRBV5-4 to TRBJ1-4; maybe TRBD1 (6 bases). Germline CDR1 SGHNT, CDR2 YYREEE (reference sequence). Trimming stripped 2 bases from V and 8 bases from J, with 16 bases between. This CDR3 has 15 residues. The CDR3 nucleotides are TGTGCCAGCAGCTTCGAGCCGGGACATTACGAAAAACTGTTTTTT. Residues: CASSFEPGHYEKLFF.

In DNA form, the CDR3 reads TGTGCCTGGAGTTTGACAGGGGATGAGCAGTTCTTC. This translates into CAWSLTGDEQFF. The chain joins TRBV30 to TRBJ2-1; the match to TRBD1 covers 8 bases. The CDR3 runs 12 residues. The germline V gene encodes CDR1 GTSNPN and CDR2 SVGIG (reference sequence). V lost 2 bases and J lost 8; bases outside the gene matches: 2.

The rearrangement joins TRBV4-1 to TRBJ1-1; TRBD1 matches at 7 bases. This CDR3 contains 13 residues. Germline V lookup: CDR1 MGHRA, CDR2 YSYEKL. The ends lost 9 bases at V and 2 bases at J; junction bases unmatched: 6. The CDR3 DNA reads as TGCGCCAGTCAAACAGGGGCTAACACTGAAGCTTTCTTT. Translated: CASQTGANTEAFF.

This chain links TRBV4-1 with TRBJ2-2, with 7 bases aligning to TRBD2. V gave up 1 base and J gave up 3 bases; unmatched junction bases: 5. Per germline, CDR1 MGHRA and CDR2 YSYEKL. The CDR3 is 16 amino acids. The CDR3 loop is CASSQVRLADTGELFF. The CDR3, as DNA: TGCGCCAGCAGCCAAGTCAGACTAGCTGACACCGGGGAGCTGTTTTTT.

The gene calls are TRBV13 and TRBJ1-2, with 7 bases lining up with TRBD1. This CDR3 is built from 14 residues. Germline lookup yields CDR1 PRHDT and CDR2 FYEKMQ (reference sequence). Losses at the gene ends were 1 base for V and 3 bases for J; bases not matched to a gene: 2. The CDR3 sequence: CASSLEGAYYGYTF. The CDR3 DNA follows: TGTGCCAGCAGCTTAGAGGGGGCTTACTATGGCTACACCTTC.

The chain has TRBV30 and TRBJ2-3; 9 nucleotides agree with TRBD1. The germline V gene encodes CDR1 GTSNPN and CDR2 SVGIG (reference sequence). This CDR3 is 14 amino acids long. The ends lost 3 bases at V and 4 bases at J; junction bases unmatched: 5. The CDR3 coding sequence is TGTGCCTGGAGCTTAAGACAGGGGGCAGATACGCAGTATTTT. It yields the protein CAWSLRQGADTQYF.

This clone was observed a handful of times. This sequence joins TRBV6-5 and TRBJ1-2; D possibly corresponds to TRBD1 (6 bases). Trimming shortened V by 2 bases and J by 8 bases, and 18 bases separated the two germline ends. This CDR3 is 15 amino acids long. The germline V gene has CDR1 MNHEY and CDR2 SVGAGI. The CDR3 sequence is CASSYRGTREGGYTF. The CDR3 region has the DNA TGTGCCAGCAGTTACAGGGGGACACGAGAGGGGGGCTACACCTTC.

The V call is TRBV15, the J call TRBJ1-2, with D uncertain. Trimming shortened V by 9 bases and J by 3 bases, and 17 bases separated the two germline ends. CDR1 LNHNV and CDR2 YYDKDF come from the germline V gene (reference sequence). The CDR3 extends over 14 amino acids. In DNA form, the CDR3 reads TGTGCCACACGCGACCCACAGAGTTACTATGGCTACACCTTC. It specifies CATRDPQSYYGYTF.

The chain combines TRBV10-2 with TRBJ1-5; the match to TRBD1 covers 8 bases. This CDR3 is 16 amino acids long. The germline V gene has CDR1 WSHSY and CDR2 SAAADI. J was trimmed by 4 bases and V by 0 bases; bases with no gene match: 5. CDR3 sequence: CASSESAGGKNQPQHF. The CDR3 bases are TGCGCCAGCAGTGAGTCGGCAGGGGGCAAGAATCAGCCCCAGCATTTT.

V gene TRBV2 combines with J gene TRBJ2-1; TRBD1 might be the D (6 bases). CDR3 length equals 13 residues. The germline gives CDR1 SNHLY, CDR2 FYNNEI. The V end was cut by 6 bases, the J end by 4 bases, with 10 bases between. In nucleotides, the CDR3 is TGTGCCAGCAGGAACAGGGCGTACAATGAGCAGTTCTTC. This encodes CASRNRAYNEQFF.

V gene TRBV13 combines with J gene TRBJ2-6, with a possible D match to TRBD1 (5 bases). The V gene lost 6 bases and the J gene lost 3 bases, with 18 bases spanning the gap. The CDR3 contains 17 residues. Germline CDR1 and CDR2: PRHDT and FYEKMQ (reference sequence). The CDR3 DNA follows: TGTGCCAGCAGTGGGCAGGGAAGTAGTCGTGGGGCCAACGTCCTGACTTTC. This codes for CASSGQGSSRGANVLTF.

The rearrangement uses TRBV5-4 and TRBJ1-2, with D maybe TRBD1 (5 bases). Germline values: CDR1 SGHNT, CDR2 YYREEE (reference sequence). Trimming left V 0 bases short and J 5 bases short, with 11 bases between. The CDR3 is 14 residues long. CDR3 sequence reads: CASSLGQGGYGYTF. The CDR3, as DNA: TGTGCCAGCAGCTTGGGCCAGGGTGGTTATGGCTACACCTTC.

This chain links TRBV6-1 with TRBJ1-5; unclear D gene. Germline loops: CDR1 MNHNS, CDR2 SASEGT. This CDR3 region has 16 residues. V lost 3 bases and J lost 6, with 18 bases in between. The CDR3 nucleotides read TGTGCCAGCAGTGACCCATCGTTCGGGAGTTTTCAGCCCCAGCATTTT. This codes for CASSDPSFGSFQPQHF.

This sequence joins TRBV5-1 and TRBJ2-4; D may be TRBD1 (6 bases). The germline V and J ends were trimmed by 4 bases and 0 bases, with 14 bases remaining between them. This CDR3 has 16 residues. Germline V gives CDR1 SGHRS, CDR2 YFSETQ. CDR3 loop: CASSPGQRLAKNIQYF. In nucleotides, the CDR3 is TGCGCCAGCAGCCCCGGACAGCGTCTAGCCAAAAACATTCAGTACTTC.

The genes are TRBV9 and TRBJ1-2, with D unresolved. Trimming removed 3 bases at V and 1 base at J, with 16 bases between. CDR1 is SGDLS and CDR2 is YYNGEE in the germline V gene. This CDR3 comprises 16 residues. The CDR3 protein is CASSGYGPGSNYGYTF. The CDR3 nucleotides read TGTGCCAGCAGCGGATATGGACCGGGAAGTAACTATGGCTACACCTTC.